These 9 T cell receptor beta chains originate from one sample sequenced in a study of identical twins. TCRdb processed the 5' RACE reads anew with MiXCR; each CDR3 protein has one entry. This table holds a few hundred thousand distinct CDR3 sequences, roughly 8.6% found once. In addition, the sample was reused for a study of yellow fever vaccine responses in identical twins.

What was sequenced was memory (CD45RO+) T cells sorted from blood. These TCRs come from a woman aged 18-29 years in good health.

V and J are TRBV19 and TRBJ2-2; 7 bases are shared with TRBD2. The germline V gene encodes CDR1 LNHDA and CDR2 SQIVND (reference sequence). The length of the CDR3 is 16 residues. With 4 bases clipped from V and 2 bases from J, the junction kept 7 bases outside the gene matches. CDR3 nucleotides: TGTGCCAGTAGTAGGACTGGCGGGAGTAACACCGGGGAGCTGTTTTTT. This gives the protein CASSRTGGSNTGELFF.

The chain employs TRBV20-1 and TRBJ2-1; 10 nucleotides line up with TRBD2. The V gene end was trimmed by 4 bases and the J gene end by 7 bases; junction bases not matched to a gene: 4. The V gene's germline CDR1 is DFQATT and CDR2 SNEGSKA (reference sequence). The CDR3 contains 13 residues. The CDR3 here is CSAMGAGGNEQFF. The CDR3 coding sequence is TGCAGTGCTATGGGAGCGGGGGGGAATGAGCAGTTCTTC.

The rearrangement links TRBV7-8 to TRBJ2-7; D is ambiguous. CDR1 SGHVS and CDR2 FQNEAQ come from the germline V gene. Trimming shortened V by 3 bases and J by 2 bases, and 8 bases separated the two germline ends. The CDR3 has 13 residues. This CDR3 is CASSLRDTYEQYV. The DNA for the CDR3 is TGTGCCAGCAGCTTGCGCGACACCTACGAGCAGTACGTC.

Comment on this clonotype: One end of the junction varies from germline; a read error may be responsible. V is TRBV7-3 and J is TRBJ2-3, with a tentative D call TRBD1 (5 bases). This CDR3 has 13 amino acids. The germline CDR1 and CDR2 sequences are SGHTA and FQGTGA. The CDR3 here is CASSQDNTGTQYF. The CDR3 coding sequence is TGTGCCAGCAGCCAAGACAACACAGGTACGCAGTATTTT.

This clonotype was counted a few times. The chain combines TRBV3-1 with TRBJ1-1; no firm D call. The CDR3 is 13 residues long. Germline V gene sequence: CDR1 LGHDT, CDR2 YNNKEL (reference sequence). V gave up 6 bases and J gave up 2 bases, with 10 bases separating them. The CDR3 region has the DNA TGTGCCAGCAGATTGACACCAAACACTGAAGCTTTCTTT. Protein sequence: CASRLTPNTEAFF.

This clonotype was observed at least ten times. The chain uses TRBV20-1 and TRBJ2-3; unclear D gene. Looked up from germline, CDR1 is DFQATT and CDR2 is SNEGSKA (reference sequence). V was clipped by 0 bases and J by 2 bases, with 9 bases between them. The length of the CDR3 is 14 residues. The CDR3 protein is CSARDGQATDTQYF. The CDR3 DNA follows: TGCAGTGCTAGAGATGGTCAGGCCACAGATACGCAGTATTTT.

This clonotype was picked up many times. The chain recombines TRBV6-1 with TRBJ2-5; D possibly matches TRBD1 or TRBD2 (6 bases each). There are 14 residues in the CDR3. V dropped 7 bases and J dropped 2 bases, with 14 bases sitting between them. The germline CDR1 and CDR2 sequences are MNHNS and SASEGT. This CDR3 reads CASIPGGGQETQYF. The CDR3 bases are TGTGCCAGCATCCCCGGGGGCGGACAAGAGACCCAGTACTTC.

The J gene is TRBJ1-1, the V gene TRBV5-1; D uncertain. The V gene lost 3 bases and the J gene lost 0 bases, with 6 bases spanning the gap. Germline V gives CDR1 SGHRS, CDR2 YFSETQ. The CDR3 totals 13 residues. The CDR3 sequence: CASSWGLNTEAFF. DNA of the CDR3: TGCGCCAGCAGCTGGGGTTTGAACACTGAAGCTTTCTTT.

The rearrangement joins TRBV20-1 to TRBJ1-6; TRBD1 matches at 8 bases. The CDR3 is 15 residues long. Germline V gene sequence: CDR1 DFQATT, CDR2 SNEGSKA (reference sequence). The trim removed 0 bases at V and 7 bases at J, leaving 5 bases unmatched. CDR3: CSARERTGQNSPLHF. DNA for the CDR3: TGCAGTGCTAGAGAGAGGACAGGGCAAAATTCACCCCTCCACTTT.